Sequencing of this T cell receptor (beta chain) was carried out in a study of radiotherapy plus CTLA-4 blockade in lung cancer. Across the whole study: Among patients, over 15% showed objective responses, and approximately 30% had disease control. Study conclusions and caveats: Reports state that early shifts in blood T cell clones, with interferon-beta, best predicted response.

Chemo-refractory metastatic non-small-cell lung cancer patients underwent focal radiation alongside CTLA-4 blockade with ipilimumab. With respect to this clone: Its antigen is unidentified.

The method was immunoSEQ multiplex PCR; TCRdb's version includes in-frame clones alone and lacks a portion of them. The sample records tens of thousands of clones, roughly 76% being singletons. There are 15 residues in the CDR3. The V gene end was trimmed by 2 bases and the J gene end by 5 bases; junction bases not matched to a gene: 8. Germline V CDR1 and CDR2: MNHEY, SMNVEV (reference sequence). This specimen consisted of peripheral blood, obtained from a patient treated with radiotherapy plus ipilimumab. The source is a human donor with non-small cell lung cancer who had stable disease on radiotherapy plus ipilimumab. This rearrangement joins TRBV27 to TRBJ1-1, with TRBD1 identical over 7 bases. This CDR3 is CASSLRGGGLTEAFF. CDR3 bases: TGTGCCAGCAGTTTACGTGGAGGGGGCTTAACTGAAGCTTTCTTT.